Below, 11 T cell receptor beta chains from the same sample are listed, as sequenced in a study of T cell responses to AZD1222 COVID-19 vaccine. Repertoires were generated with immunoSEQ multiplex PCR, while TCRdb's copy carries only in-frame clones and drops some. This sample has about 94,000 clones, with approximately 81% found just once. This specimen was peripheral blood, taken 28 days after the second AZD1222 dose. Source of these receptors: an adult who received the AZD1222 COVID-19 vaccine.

The CDR3 nucleotides are TGTGCCAGCAGCTTCGACGGACAGGTATACGAGCAGTACTTC. It specifies CASSFDGQVYEQYF. This sequence joins TRBV7-2 and TRBJ2-7, with 7 bases identical to TRBD1. Losses at the gene ends were 3 bases for V and 4 bases for J; bases not matched to a gene: 6. This CDR3 has 14 residues. Germline-derived CDR1 and CDR2 are SGHTA and FQGNSA.

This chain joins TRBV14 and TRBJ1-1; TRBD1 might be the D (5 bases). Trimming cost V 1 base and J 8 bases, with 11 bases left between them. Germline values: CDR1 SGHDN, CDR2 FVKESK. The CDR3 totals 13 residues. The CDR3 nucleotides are TGTGCCAGCAGCCAAGTAGGGGCAGGAGAAGCTTTCTTT. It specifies CASSQVGAGEAFF.

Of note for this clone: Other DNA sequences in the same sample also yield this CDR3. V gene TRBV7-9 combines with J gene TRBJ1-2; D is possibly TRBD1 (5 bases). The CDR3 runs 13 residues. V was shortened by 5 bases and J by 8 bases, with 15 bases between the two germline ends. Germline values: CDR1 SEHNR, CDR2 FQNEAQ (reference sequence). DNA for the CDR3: TGTGCCAGCAGCGCAGGGACGGAGGCCGGCTACACCTTC. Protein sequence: CASSAGTEAGYTF.

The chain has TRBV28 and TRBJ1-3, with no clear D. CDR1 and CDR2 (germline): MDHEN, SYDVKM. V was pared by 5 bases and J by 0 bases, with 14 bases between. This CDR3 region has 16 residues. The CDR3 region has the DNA TGTGCCAGCAGTACTTTCTGGGGAGCCTCTGGAAACACCATATATTTT. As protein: CASSTFWGASGNTIYF.

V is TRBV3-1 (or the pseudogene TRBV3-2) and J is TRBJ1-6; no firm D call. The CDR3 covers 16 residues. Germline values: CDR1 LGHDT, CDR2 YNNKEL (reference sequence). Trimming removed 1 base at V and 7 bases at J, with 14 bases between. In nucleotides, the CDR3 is TGTGCCAGCAGCCAAGGCCCAATCTCGGTGAATTCACCCCTCCACTTT. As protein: CASSQGPISVNSPLHF.

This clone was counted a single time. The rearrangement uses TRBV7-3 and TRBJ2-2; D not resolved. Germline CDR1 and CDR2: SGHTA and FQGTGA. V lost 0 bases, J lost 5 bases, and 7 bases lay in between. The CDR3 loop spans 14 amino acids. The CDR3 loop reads CASSLTSPTGELFF. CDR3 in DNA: TGTGCCAGCAGCTTAACGTCGCCTACCGGGGAGCTGTTTTTT.

The CDR3 DNA is TGTGCCAGCATCAAGGGACAGGGGTTCGAGCAGTACTTC. Its protein product is CASIKGQGFEQYF. The rearrangement uses TRBV28 and TRBJ2-7; 10 nucleotides agree with TRBD1. The CDR3 runs 13 residues. V gave up 7 bases and J gave up 6 bases; unmatched junction bases: 6. Germline assignment: CDR1 MDHEN and CDR2 SYDVKM.

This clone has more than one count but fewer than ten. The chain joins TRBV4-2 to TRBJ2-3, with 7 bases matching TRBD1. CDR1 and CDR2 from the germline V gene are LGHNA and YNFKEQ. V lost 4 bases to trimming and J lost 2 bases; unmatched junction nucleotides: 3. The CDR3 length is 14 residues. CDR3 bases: TGTGCCAGCAGCCCAGGGGGTACCACAGATACGCAGTATTTT. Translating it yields CASSPGGTTDTQYF.

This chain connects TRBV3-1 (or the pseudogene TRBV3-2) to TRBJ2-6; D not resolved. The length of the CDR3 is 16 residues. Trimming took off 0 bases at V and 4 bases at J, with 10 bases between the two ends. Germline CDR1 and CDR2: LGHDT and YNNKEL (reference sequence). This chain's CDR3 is CASSQDYGSGANVLTF. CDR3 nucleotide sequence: TGTGCCAGCAGCCAAGATTATGGATCAGGGGCCAACGTCCTGACTTTC.

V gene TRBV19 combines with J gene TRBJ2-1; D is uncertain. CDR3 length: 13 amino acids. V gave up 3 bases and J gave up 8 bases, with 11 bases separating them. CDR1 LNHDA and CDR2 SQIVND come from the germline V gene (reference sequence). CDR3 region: CASSISAWDEQFF. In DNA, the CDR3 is TGTGCCAGTAGTATTTCGGCCTGGGATGAGCAGTTCTTC.

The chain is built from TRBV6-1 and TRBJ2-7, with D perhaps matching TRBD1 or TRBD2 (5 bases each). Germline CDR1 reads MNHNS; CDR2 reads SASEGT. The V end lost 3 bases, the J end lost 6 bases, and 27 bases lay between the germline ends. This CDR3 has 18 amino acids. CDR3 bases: TGTGCCAGCAGTGACCGGGACCCAATGAGGGCCGCCGCTGGCGAGCAGTACTTC. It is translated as CASSDRDPMRAAAGEQYF.